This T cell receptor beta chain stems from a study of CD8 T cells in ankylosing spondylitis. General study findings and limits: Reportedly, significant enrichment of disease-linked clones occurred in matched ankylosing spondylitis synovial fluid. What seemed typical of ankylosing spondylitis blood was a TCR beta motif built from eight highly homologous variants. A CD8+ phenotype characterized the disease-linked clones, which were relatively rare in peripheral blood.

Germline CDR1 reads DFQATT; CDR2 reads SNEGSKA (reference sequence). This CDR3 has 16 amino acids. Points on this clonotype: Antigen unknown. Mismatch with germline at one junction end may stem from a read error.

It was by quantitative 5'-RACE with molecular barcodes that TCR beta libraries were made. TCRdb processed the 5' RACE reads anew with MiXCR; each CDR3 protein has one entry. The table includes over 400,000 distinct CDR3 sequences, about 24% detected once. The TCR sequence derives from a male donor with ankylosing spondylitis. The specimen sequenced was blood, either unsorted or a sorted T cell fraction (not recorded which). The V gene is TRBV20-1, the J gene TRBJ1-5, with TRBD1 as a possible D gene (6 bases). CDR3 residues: CCASRWGRGNNQPQHF. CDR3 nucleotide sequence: TGCTGTGCTAGTAGGTGGGGGCGAGGTAACAATCAGCCCCAGCATTTT.